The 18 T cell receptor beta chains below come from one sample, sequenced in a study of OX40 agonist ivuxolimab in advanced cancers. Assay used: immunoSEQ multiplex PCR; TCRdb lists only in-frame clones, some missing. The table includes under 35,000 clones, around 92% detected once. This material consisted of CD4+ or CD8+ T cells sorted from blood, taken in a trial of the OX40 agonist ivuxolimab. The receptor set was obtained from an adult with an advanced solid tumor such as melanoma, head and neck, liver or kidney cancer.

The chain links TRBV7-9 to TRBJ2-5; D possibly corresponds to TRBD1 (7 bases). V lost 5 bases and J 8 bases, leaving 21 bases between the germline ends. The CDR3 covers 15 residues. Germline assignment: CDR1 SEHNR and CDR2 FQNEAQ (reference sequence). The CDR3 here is CASSAGTVLTPTQYF. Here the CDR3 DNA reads TGTGCCAGCAGCGCGGGGACAGTACTTACCCCTACCCAGTACTTC. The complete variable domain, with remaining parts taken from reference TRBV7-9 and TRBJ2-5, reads DTGVSQNPRHKITKRGQNVTFRCDPISEHNRLYWYRQTLGQGPEFLTYFQNEAQLEKSRLLSDRFSAERPKGSFSTLEIQRTEQGDSAMYLCASSAGTVLTPTQYFGPGTRLLVL.

CDR3 region: CASSQVLQGSTDTQYF. CDR3 DNA: TGCGCCAGCAGCCAAGTTCTACAGGGGAGCACAGATACGCAGTATTTT. The chain employs TRBV4-3 and TRBJ2-3, with TRBD1 identical over 7 bases. V was clipped by 1 base and J by 0 bases; unmatched bases: 4. In germline, CDR1 is LGHNA, CDR2 YSLEER. The CDR3 has 16 amino acids.

The CDR3 region is CASKTGDSYEQYF. The DNA of the CDR3 is TGTGCCAGCAAAACAGGGGACTCCTACGAGCAGTACTTC. The chain combines TRBV28 with TRBJ2-7; 7 bases are shared with TRBD1. Trimming removed 7 bases from V and 0 bases from J; junction bases left unmatched: 3. Germline CDR1 MDHEN, CDR2 SYDVKM. The length of the CDR3 is 13 residues.

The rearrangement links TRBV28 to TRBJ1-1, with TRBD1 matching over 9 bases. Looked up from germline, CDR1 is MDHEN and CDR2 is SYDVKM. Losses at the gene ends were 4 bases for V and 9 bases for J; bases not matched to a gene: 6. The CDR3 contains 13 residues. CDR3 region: CASSSGTGLKAFF. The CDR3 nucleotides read TGTGCCAGCAGTTCAGGGACAGGGCTGAAAGCTTTCTTT.

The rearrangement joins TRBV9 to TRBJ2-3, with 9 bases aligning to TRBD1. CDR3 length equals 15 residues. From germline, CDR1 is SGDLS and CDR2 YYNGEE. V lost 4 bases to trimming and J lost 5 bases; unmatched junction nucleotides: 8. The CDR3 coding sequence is TGTGCCAGCAGCCCGGGGACAGGGTTTGGAGATACGCAGTATTTT. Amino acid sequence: CASSPGTGFGDTQYF.

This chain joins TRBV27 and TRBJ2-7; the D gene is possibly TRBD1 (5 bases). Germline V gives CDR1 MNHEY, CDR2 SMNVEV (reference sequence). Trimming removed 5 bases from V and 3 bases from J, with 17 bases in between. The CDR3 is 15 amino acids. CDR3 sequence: CASSPPGRQFYEQYF. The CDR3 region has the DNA TGTGCCAGCAGTCCTCCCGGCCGACAGTTCTACGAGCAGTACTTC.

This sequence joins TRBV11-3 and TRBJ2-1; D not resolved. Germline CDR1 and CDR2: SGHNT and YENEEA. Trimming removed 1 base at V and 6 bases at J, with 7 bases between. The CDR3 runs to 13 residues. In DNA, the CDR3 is TGTGCCAGCAGCTTAGGCGTGGCCAATGAGCAGTTCTTC. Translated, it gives CASSLGVANEQFF.

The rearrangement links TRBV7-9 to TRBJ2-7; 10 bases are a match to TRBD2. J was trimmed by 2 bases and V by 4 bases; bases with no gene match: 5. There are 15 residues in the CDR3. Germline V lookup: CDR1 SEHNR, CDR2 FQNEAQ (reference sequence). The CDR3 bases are TGTGCCAGCAGCTCCCGACTAGCGGGTCCCTACGAGCAGTACTTC. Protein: CASSSRLAGPYEQYF.

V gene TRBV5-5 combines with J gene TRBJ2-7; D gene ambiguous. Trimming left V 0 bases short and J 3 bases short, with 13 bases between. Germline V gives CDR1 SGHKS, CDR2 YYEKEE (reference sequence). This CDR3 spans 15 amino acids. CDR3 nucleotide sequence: TGTGCCAGCAGCTTGGTCCCGGACGGTGGCTACGAGCAGTACTTC. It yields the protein CASSLVPDGGYEQYF.

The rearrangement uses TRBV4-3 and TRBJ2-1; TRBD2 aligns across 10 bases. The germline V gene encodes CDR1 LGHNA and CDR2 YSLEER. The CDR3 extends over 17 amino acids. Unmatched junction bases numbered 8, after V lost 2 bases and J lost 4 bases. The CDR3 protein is CASSQPTSGKGYNEQFF. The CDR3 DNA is TGCGCCAGCAGCCAACCTACTAGCGGGAAAGGATACAATGAGCAGTTCTTC.

The DNA for the CDR3 is TGTGCCAGCAGCTTAGATAGGGGAGCCGTCTCCTACGAGCAGTACTTC. Translation: CASSLDRGAVSYEQYF. The genes are TRBV11-2 and TRBJ2-7; D may be TRBD1 or TRBD2 (5 bases each). Trimming took 0 bases from V and 0 from J, leaving 12 bases between them. CDR3 size: 16 residues. Germline CDR1 reads SGHAT; CDR2 reads FQNNGV.

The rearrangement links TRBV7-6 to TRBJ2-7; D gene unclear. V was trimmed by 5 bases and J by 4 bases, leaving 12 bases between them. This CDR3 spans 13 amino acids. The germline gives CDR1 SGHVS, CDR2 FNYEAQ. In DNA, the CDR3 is TGTGCCAGCAGCCCGGCTAGGGCATACGAGCAGTACTTC. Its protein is CASSPARAYEQYF. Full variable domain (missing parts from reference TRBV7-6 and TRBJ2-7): GAGVSQSPRYKVTKRGQDVALRCDPISGHVSLYWYRQALGQGPEFLTYFNYEAQQDKSGLPNDRFSAERPEGSISTLTIQRTEQRDSAMYRCASSPARAYEQYFGPGTRLTVT.

CDR3 sequence: CASSLPSGVRDTQYF. For the CDR3, the DNA is TGTGCCAGCAGTTTACCCTCAGGGGTGAGAGATACGCAGTATTTT. V and J are TRBV28 and TRBJ2-3, with D tentatively TRBD1 (6 bases). CDR3 length: 15 residues. Trimming took 2 bases from V and 5 from J, leaving 14 bases between them. The germline V gene has CDR1 MDHEN and CDR2 SYDVKM.

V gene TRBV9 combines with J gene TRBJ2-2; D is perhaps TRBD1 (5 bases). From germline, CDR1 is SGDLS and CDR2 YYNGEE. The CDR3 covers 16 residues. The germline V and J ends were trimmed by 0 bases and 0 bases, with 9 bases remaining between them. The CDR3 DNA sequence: TGTGCCAGCAGCGTAGCAGGGATGTCGAACACCGGGGAGCTGTTTTTT. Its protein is CASSVAGMSNTGELFF.

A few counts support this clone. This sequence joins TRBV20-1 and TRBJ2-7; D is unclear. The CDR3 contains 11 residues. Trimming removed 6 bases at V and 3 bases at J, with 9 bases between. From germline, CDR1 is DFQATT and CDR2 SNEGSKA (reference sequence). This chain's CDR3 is CSAPTGYEQYF. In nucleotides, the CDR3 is TGCAGTGCGCCGACTGGCTACGAGCAGTACTTC.

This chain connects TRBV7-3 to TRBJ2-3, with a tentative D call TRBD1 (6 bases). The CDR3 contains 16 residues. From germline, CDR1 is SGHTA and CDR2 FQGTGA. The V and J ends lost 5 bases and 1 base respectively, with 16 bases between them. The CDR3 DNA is TGTGCCAGCAGCACGGACAGACCCCGTGGCACAGATACGCAGTATTTT. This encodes CASSTDRPRGTDTQYF.

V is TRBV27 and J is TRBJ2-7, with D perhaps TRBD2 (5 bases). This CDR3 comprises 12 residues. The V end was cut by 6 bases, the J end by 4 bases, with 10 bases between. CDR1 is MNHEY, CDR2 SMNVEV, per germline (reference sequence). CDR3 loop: CASRGGLYEQYF. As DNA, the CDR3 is TGTGCCAGCAGAGGAGGACTTTACGAGCAGTACTTC.

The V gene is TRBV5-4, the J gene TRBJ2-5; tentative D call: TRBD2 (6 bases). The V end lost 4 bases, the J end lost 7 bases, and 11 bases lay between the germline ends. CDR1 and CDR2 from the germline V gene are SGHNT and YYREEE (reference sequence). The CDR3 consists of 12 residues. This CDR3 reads CASSPSGVTQYF. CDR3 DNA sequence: TGTGCCAGCAGCCCGTCGGGGGTGACCCAGTACTTC.